This T cell receptor beta chain appears in the sequencing data of a study of OX40 agonist ivuxolimab in advanced cancers. The wider study: Ivuxolimab doses were 0.01, 0.1, 0.3, 1.5, 3 or 10 mg/kg every 2 weeks. About 42% of patients had received prior checkpoint inhibitor therapy. The study's findings and limits: More expanded clones were seen, on average, in CD8+ T cells than in CD4+.

Clones were sequenced by immunoSEQ multiplex PCR, and TCRdb holds only the in-frame ones, with some missing. The sample shows approximately 35,000 clones, around 83% of them seen only once. Anyone with autoimmune disease history or systemic immunosuppression was excluded. Germline CDR1 GTSNPN, CDR2 SVGIG (reference sequence). Trimming cost V 4 bases and J 0 bases, with 12 bases left between them. The CDR3 is made up of 14 amino acids. This clone was counted between two and nine times. Antigen unknown. This chain uses TRBV30 with TRBJ1-1; TRBD1 is a possible D gene (5 bases). This material consisted of CD4+ or CD8+ T cells sorted from blood, taken in a trial of the OX40 agonist ivuxolimab. The receptor was isolated from an adult with an advanced solid tumor such as melanoma, head and neck, liver or kidney cancer. DNA for the CDR3: TGTGCCTGGAACAGGCCTAAAATGAACACTGAAGCTTTCTTT. This sequence encodes CAWNRPKMNTEAFF. Looking up the rest from reference TRBV30 and TRBJ1-1 gives the full variable domain: SQTIHQWPATLVQPVGSPLSLECTVEGTSNPNLYWYRQAAGRGLQLLFYSVGIGQISSEVPQNLSASRPQDRQFILSSKKLLLSDSGFYLCAWNRPKMNTEAFFGQGTRLTVV.